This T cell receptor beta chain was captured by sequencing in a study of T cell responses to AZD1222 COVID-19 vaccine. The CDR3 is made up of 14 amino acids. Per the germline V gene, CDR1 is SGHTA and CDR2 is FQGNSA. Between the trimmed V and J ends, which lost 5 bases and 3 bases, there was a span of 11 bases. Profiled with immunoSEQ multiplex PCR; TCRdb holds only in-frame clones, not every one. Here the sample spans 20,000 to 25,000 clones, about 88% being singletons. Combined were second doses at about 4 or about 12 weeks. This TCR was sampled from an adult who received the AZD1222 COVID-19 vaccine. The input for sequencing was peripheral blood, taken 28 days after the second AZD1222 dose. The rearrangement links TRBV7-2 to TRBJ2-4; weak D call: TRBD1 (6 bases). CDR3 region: CASSPGQSKNIQYF. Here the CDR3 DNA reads TGTGCCAGCAGCCCAGGACAGAGCAAAAACATTCAGTACTTC.